The source of this TCR beta chain is a study of shared clonotypes between healthy human individuals. General study points: Relative to their counterparts shared across all four donors, non-shared clonotypes exhibited diminished generation probabilities. It was the few donors that limited the genetic and exposure-history diversity represented.

This CDR3 has 14 residues. V trimming: 0 bases; J trimming: 5 bases; junction bases outside the gene matches: 3. Germline-derived CDR1 and CDR2 are LNHNV and YYDKDF (reference sequence). Method: immunoSEQ multiplex PCR; TCRdb's copy keeps in-frame clones and lacks some. The sample holds around 2,000,000 clones, 95% seen once. Negatively enriched CD4+ T cells were divided by CD45RA into naive and memory. Worth noting for this clone: The antigen remains unidentified. Other nucleotide sequences from this sample produce the same CDR3.

This TCR came from a man aged 18 to 29 in good health. The sequenced sample consisted of naive CD4+ T cells sorted from blood. This sample's subset: CD45RA+ positively selected. The J gene is TRBJ2-5, the V gene TRBV15, with 7 bases fitting TRBD2. DNA of the CDR3: TGTGCCACCAGCAGAGATCCCGGGGGGGAGACCCAGTACTTC. It specifies CATSRDPGGETQYF.